The rows below give T cell receptor beta chains drawn from one sample of a study of T cell responses to AZD1222 COVID-19 vaccine. Sequenced by immunoSEQ multiplex PCR; TCRdb stores in-frame clones only, minus some. The repertoire includes 110,000 to 150,000 clones, 92% of them detected once, and around 3.5% sits in the top ten. This specimen consisted of peripheral blood, obtained 28 days after the second AZD1222 dose. The receptors shown here come from an adult who received the AZD1222 COVID-19 vaccine. Each CDR3 is given with its conserved first and last residue. D genes are given only for firm matches. Clone size is given for some rows only: seen once, a few or many times, or a class if the clone is expanded.

TRBV6-2/TRBV6-3	TRBD2	TRBJ2-7	NA	TGTGCCAGCAGTCGGACTAGCGGGATCTCCTACGAGCAGTACTTC	CASSRTSGISYEQYF
TRBV5-1	TRBD1	TRBJ2-1	once	TGCGCCAGCAGCTTTACGGGACAGGGCAATGAGCAGTTCTTC	CASSFTGQGNEQFF
TRBV27	NA	TRBJ1-4	once	TGTGCCAGCAGTTTTTCCGGTTCCTATGAAAAACTGTTTTTT	CASSFSGSYEKLFF
TRBV6-2/TRBV6-3	NA	TRBJ2-1	NA	TGTGCCAGCAGTTACTGGGGCCTCAATGAGCAGTTCTTC	CASSYWGLNEQFF
TRBV6-5	NA	TRBJ1-2	NA	TGTGCCAGCAGCTCCGGCTCTGGCTACACCTTC	CASSSGSGYTF
TRBV5-4	NA	TRBJ2-7	NA	TGTGCCAGCAGCTTGGAGGTCGGTTCCTCCTACGAGCAGTACTTC	CASSLEVGSSYEQYF
TRBV15	NA	TRBJ1-1	once	TGTGCCACCAGCAGAGCCGGGACTGAAGCTTTCTTT	CATSRAGTEAFF
TRBV19	NA	TRBJ2-6	NA	TGTGCCAGTAGTATTGATGTGTGGGACACTCTCTCTGGGGCCAACGTCCTGACTTTC	CASSIDVWDTLSGANVLTF
TRBV30	TRBD1	TRBJ1-6	NA	TGTGCCTGGAGTGTAGTCGGGGGCAGGGGGAAATCACCCCTCCACTTT	CAWSVVGGRGKSPLHF
TRBV7-9	NA	TRBJ1-5	NA	TGTGCCAGCAGCTTGTCAGAGCCAAATCAGCCCCAGCATTTT	CASSLSEPNQPQHF
TRBV24-1	NA	TRBJ2-3	NA	TGTGCCACCAGTGATTCCCGGGCCCTCGGAGATACGCAGTATTTT	CATSDSRALGDTQYF
TRBV10-3	NA	TRBJ1-3	once	TGTGCCATCAGGGGACTGGACAGCTCTGGAAACACCATATATTTT	CAIRGLDSSGNTIYF
TRBV7-8	TRBD1	TRBJ1-5	NA	TGTGCCAGCAGCAATTTACAGGGGGCAAACAATCAGCCCCAGCATTTT	CASSNLQGANNQPQHF
TRBV5-4	TRBD1	TRBJ1-2	NA	TGTGCCAGCAGCTCCACAGGGGGCCCCAACTATGGCTACACCTTC	CASSSTGGPNYGYTF
TRBV18	NA	TRBJ2-1	NA	TGTGCCAGCTCACCAACAAGGGACTCCTACAGGAATGAGCAGTTCTTC	CASSPTRDSYRNEQFF
TRBV28	NA	TRBJ1-1	NA	TGTGCCAGCAGACTCTTGACAGTGGGTCGGAACACTGAAGCTTTCTTT	CASRLLTVGRNTEAFF
TRBV19	NA	TRBJ2-1	NA	TGTGCCAGTAGTATGGGGAAGAGGTTTAGCGGCTACAATGAGCAGTTCTTC	CASSMGKRFSGYNEQFF
TRBV30	NA	TRBJ1-5	NA	TGTGCCTGGAGTGTGGGGCTTTTGGGCAATCAGCCCCAGCATTTT	CAWSVGLLGNQPQHF